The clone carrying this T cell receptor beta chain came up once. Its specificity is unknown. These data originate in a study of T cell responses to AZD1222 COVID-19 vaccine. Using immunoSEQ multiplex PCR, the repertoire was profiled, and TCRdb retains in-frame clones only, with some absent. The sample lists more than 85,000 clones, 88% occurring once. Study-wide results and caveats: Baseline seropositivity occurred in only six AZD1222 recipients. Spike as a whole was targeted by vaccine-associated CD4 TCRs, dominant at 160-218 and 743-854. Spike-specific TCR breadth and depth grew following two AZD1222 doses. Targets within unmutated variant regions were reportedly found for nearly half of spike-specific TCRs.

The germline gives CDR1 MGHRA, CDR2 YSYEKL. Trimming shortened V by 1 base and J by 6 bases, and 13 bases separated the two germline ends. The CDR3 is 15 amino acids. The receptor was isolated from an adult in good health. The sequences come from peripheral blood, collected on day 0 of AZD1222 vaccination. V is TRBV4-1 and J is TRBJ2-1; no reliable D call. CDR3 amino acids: CASSQGGVGSNEQFF. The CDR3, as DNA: TGCGCCAGCAGCCAAGGTGGCGTGGGCTCCAATGAGCAGTTCTTC.